These T cell receptor beta chains were read from a single sample in a study of blood T cell repertoires in COVID-19. The repertoire was sequenced with immunoSEQ multiplex PCR; TCRdb's copy has only in-frame clones and lacks some. In the table there are some 310,000 clones, roughly 90% of which are singletons. Sequencing was performed on peripheral blood. The receptors derive from a woman aged 25 to 39 with COVID-19, enrolled during active disease. CDR3s include the opening cysteine and the closing phenylalanine or tryptophan. A D gene is named only where the DNA matches it firmly. A row's size may be missing; if present it is once, few, many or a size class.

d_gene	abundance	v_gene	j_gene	CDR3aa	CDR3nt
.	.	TRBV20-1	TRBJ1-2	CSATGEGGYTF	TGCAGTGCTACAGGGGAAGGTGGCTACACCTTC
.	few	TRBV4-2	TRBJ1-1	CASRRTVDTEAFF	TGTGCCAGCAGACGGACAGTCGACACTGAAGCTTTCTTT
.	.	TRBV6-1	TRBJ1-3	CASSEGLFSGNTIYF	TGTGCCAGCAGTGAGGGCCTCTTCTCTGGAAACACCATATATTTT
TRBD2	few	TRBV5-4	TRBJ2-1	CASRPGTSGSLREFF	TGTGCCAGCAGACCCGGGACTAGCGGGAGTCTCAGGGAGTTCTTC
TRBD1	.	TRBV25-1	TRBJ2-2	CASSANSGTGGTGELFF	TGTGCCAGCAGTGCTAACTCCGGGACAGGGGGCACCGGGGAGCTGTTTTTT
TRBD1	.	TRBV30	TRBJ1-1	CAWSVMGQGDTEAFF	TGTGCCTGGAGTGTAATGGGACAGGGGGACACTGAAGCTTTCTTT
TRBD1	.	TRBV5-1	TRBJ1-3	CASRLTGTGINTIYF	TGCGCCAGCAGGTTAACCGGGACAGGGATAAACACCATATATTTT
.	.	TRBV2	TRBJ1-5	CASSDQGYSNQPQHF	TGTGCCAGCAGTGATCAGGGATATAGCAATCAGCCCCAGCATTTT
.	.	TRBV6-1	TRBJ1-1	CASSEYNLGGAMNTEAFF	TGTGCCAGCAGTGAATATAACTTAGGGGGGGCTATGAACACTGAAGCTTTCTTT
TRBD2	.	TRBV11-3	TRBJ2-1	CASSSSGKIYNEQFF	TGTGCCAGCAGCTCGAGCGGGAAGATCTACAATGAGCAGTTCTTC
TRBD2	.	TRBV15	TRBJ2-1	CATSRGSGKNNEQFF	TGTGCCACCAGCAGAGGTAGCGGGAAGAATAATGAGCAGTTCTTC